This T cell receptor (beta chain) was documented in a study of PD-1 blockade in mismatch repair-deficient tumors. Study information: All were previously treated, progressing patients with 11 to 13 mismatch repair-deficient cancer types. General study results and limits: Tumor-resident clones, often undetectable pretreatment in blood, expanded then contracted after pembrolizumab.

Measured with immunoSEQ multiplex PCR; TCRdb has only the in-frame clones, and not every one. The repertoire includes about 100,000 clones, roughly four fifths of them detected once, and approximately 6.7% sits in the top ten. CDR1 is SGHAT, CDR2 FQNNGV, per germline. This CDR3 spans 14 amino acids. Trimming took 7 bases from V and 4 from J; bases not matched to a gene: 9. On this clone itself: Its antigen is as yet unknown.

TCR sequencing covered a few patients who responded to pembrolizumab. The receptor's source is an adult with mismatch repair-deficient cancer. The sample in question was peripheral blood, obtained approximately 36 weeks after starting pembrolizumab. The V call is TRBV11-2, the J call TRBJ1-1, with TRBD1 matching 7 bases. CDR3 bases: TGTGCCAGCACCACTACAGGGGACCGCACTGAAGCTTTCTTT. Encoded protein: CASTTTGDRTEAFF.